This T cell receptor beta chain was recovered during a study of T cell responses to AZD1222 COVID-19 vaccine. The study's findings and limits: Unmutated variant regions are reportedly the target of nearly half of TCRs that are spike-specific. There were vaccine-associated CD4 TCRs across spike, dominant at 160-218 and 743-854. It should be noted that donors were predominantly white British and more often female, and clonal diversity was possibly underestimated. Spike-specific TCR repertoires showed rising breadth and depth after two AZD1222 doses.

As concerns this clone: Its target is not known.

Libraries were prepared by immunoSEQ multiplex PCR; TCRdb keeps only in-frame clonotypes and omits some of them. The sample yields about 70,000 clones, more than 75% seen once. V lost 0 bases to trimming and J lost 6 bases; unmatched junction nucleotides: 5. CDR1 WNHNN and CDR2 SYGVQD come from the germline V gene (reference sequence). CDR3 length equals 15 residues. The sequence was collected from an adult who received the MenACWY meningococcal vaccine as a control. V is TRBV10-1 and J is TRBJ1-1; 9 bases align to TRBD1. The sequences come from peripheral blood, collected 28 days after the second dose of the MenACWY control vaccine. The CDR3 sequence is CASSESGTGYSEAFF. The CDR3 DNA sequence: TGCGCCAGCAGTGAGTCCGGGACAGGGTATTCTGAAGCTTTCTTT.